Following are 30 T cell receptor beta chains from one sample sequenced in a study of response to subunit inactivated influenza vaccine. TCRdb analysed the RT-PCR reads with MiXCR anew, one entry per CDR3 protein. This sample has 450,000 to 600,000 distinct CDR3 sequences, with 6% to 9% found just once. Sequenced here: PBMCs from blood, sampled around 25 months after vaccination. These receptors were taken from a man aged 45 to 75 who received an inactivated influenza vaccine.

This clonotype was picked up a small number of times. The CDR3 DNA reads TGCGCCAGCAGAACCGCACCGGGACAGACCGTGGGGACTGAAGCTTTCTTT. As protein: CASRTAPGQTVGTEAFF. The rearrangement joins TRBV5-1 to TRBJ1-1, with TRBD1 matching 7 bases. This CDR3 is 17 amino acids long. J lost 5 bases, V lost 5 bases, and 18 bases had no gene match. Looked up from germline, CDR1 is SGHRS and CDR2 is YFSETQ. The variable domain in full, completed from reference TRBV5-1 and TRBJ1-1, reads KAGVTQTPRYLIKTRGQQVTLSCSPISGHRSVSWYQQTPGQGLQFLFEYFSETQRNKGNFPGRFSGRQFSNSRSEMNVSTLELGDSALYLCASRTAPGQTVGTEAFFGQGTRLTVV.

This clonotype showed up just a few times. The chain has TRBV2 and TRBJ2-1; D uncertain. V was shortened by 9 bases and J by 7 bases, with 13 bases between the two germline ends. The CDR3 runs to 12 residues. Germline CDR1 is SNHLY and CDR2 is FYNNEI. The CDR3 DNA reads TGTGCCAGTAGCAACCGCCCGAATGAGCAGTTCTTC. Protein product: CASSNRPNEQFF.

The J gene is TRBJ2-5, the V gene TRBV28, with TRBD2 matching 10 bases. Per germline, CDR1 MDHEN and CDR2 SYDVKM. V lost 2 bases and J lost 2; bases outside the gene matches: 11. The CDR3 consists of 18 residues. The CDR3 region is CASSLRTPPSGRQETQYF. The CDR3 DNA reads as TGTGCCAGCAGTTTACGCACACCTCCTAGCGGGAGACAAGAGACCCAGTACTTC.

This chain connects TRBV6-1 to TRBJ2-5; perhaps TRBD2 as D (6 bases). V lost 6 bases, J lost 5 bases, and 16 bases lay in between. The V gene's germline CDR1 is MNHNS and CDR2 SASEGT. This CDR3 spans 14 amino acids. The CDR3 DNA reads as TGTGCCAGCAGCTCTATGGGACTTTTTGAGACCCAGTACTTC. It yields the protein CASSSMGLFETQYF.

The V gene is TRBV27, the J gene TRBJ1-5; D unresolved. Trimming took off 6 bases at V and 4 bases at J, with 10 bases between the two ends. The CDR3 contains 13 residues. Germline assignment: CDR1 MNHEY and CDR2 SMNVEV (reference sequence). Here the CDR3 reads CASRRTANQPQHF. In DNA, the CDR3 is TGTGCCAGCAGAAGGACGGCTAATCAGCCCCAGCATTTT.

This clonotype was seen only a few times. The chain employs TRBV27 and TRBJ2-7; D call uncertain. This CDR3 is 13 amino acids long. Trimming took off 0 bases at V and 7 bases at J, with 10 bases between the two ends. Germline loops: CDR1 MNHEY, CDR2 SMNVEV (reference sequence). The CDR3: CASSLSSGLEQYF. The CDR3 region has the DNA TGTGCCAGCAGTTTATCTTCGGGTTTGGAGCAGTACTTC.

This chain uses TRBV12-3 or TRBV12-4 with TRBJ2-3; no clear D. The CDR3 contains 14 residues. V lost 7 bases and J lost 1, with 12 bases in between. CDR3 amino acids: CASNPSEGTDTQYF. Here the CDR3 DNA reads TGTGCCAGCAACCCGAGCGAGGGCACAGATACGCAGTATTTT.

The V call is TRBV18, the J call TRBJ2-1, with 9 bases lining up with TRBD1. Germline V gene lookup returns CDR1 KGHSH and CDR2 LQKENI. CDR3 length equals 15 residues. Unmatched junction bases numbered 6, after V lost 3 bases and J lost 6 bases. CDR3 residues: CASSPLGTGSNEQFF. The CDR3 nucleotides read TGTGCCAGCTCACCGCTCGGGACAGGGTCCAATGAGCAGTTCTTC.

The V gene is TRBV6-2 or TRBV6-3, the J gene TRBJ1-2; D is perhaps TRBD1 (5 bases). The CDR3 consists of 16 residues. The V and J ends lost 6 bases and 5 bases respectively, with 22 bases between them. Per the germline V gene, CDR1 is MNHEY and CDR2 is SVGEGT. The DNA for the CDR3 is TGTGCCAGCAGCCGACCGGGACCTCAAAAGACGTATGGCTACACCTTC. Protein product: CASSRPGPQKTYGYTF.

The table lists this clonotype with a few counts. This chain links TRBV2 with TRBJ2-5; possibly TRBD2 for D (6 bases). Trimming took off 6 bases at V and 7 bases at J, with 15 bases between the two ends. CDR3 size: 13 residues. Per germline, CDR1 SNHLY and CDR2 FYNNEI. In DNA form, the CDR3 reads TGTGCCAGCAGGTCCGGGGCCGGGGGGACCCAGTACTTC. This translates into CASRSGAGGTQYF.

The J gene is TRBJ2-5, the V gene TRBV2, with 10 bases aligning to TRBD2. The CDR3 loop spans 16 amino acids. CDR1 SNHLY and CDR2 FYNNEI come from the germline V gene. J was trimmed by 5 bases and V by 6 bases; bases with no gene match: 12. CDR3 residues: CASSRTPGLAWETQYF. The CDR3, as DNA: TGTGCCAGCAGCAGAACTCCGGGACTAGCGTGGGAGACCCAGTACTTC.

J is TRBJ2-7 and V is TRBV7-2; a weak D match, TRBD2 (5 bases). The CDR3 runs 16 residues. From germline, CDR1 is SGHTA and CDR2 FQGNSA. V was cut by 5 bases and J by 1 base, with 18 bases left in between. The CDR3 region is CASSPVGAGGSYEQYF. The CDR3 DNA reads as TGTGCCAGCAGCCCAGTGGGCGCGGGTGGTTCCTACGAGCAGTACTTC.

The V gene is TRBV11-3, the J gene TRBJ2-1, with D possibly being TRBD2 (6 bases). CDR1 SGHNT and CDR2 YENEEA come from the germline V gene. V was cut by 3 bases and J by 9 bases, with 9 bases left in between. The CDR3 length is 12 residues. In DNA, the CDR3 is TGTGCCAGCAGCTTTGGGGGGACTGAGCAGTTCTTC. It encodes CASSFGGTEQFF.

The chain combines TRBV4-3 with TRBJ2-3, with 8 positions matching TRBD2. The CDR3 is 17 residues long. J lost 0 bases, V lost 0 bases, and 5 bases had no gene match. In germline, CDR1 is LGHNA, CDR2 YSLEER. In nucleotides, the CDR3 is TGCGCCAGCAGCCAAGACCCCGGGAGGGCCAGCACAGATACGCAGTATTTT. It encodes CASSQDPGRASTDTQYF.

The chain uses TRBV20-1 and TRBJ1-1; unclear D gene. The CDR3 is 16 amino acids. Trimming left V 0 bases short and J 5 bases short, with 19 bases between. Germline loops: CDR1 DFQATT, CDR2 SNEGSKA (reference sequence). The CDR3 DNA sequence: TGCAGTGCTAGAGATAAGTATAAGGGTCCAGGTACTGAAGCTTTCTTT. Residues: CSARDKYKGPGTEAFF.

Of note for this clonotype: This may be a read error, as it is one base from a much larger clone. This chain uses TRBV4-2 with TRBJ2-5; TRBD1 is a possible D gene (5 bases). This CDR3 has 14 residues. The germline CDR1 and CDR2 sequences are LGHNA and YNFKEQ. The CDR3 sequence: CANSDPGPIETQYF. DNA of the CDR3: TGTGCCAACAGCGATCCAGGGCCGATAGAGACCCAGTACTTC.

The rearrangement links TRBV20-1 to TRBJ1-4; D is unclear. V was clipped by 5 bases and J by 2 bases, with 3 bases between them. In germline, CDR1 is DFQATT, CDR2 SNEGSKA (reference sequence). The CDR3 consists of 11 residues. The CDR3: CSALTNEKLFF. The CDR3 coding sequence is TGCAGTGCTCTCACTAATGAAAAACTGTTTTTT.

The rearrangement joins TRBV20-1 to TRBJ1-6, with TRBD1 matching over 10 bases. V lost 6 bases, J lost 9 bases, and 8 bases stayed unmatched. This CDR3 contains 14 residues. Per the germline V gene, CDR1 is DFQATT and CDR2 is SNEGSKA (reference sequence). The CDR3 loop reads CSATQGQGSSPLHF. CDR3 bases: TGCAGTGCGACCCAGGGACAGGGGTCTTCACCCCTCCACTTT.

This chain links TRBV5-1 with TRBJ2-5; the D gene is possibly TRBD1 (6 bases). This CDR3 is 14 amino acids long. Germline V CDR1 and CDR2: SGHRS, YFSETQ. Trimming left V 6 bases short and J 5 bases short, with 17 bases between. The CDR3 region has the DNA TGCGCCAGCACCGGCGGGTCTAGGGGGGAGACCCAGTACTTC. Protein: CASTGGSRGETQYF.

The CDR3: CASSPSGTSVPGELFF. The CDR3 DNA sequence: TGTGCCAGCAGTCCTTCCGGGACTAGCGTCCCCGGGGAGCTGTTTTTT. The genes are TRBV28 and TRBJ2-2; 10 bases are shared with TRBD2. The CDR3 length is 16 residues. The trim removed 5 bases at V and 6 bases at J, leaving 9 bases unmatched. In germline, CDR1 is MDHEN, CDR2 SYDVKM. The variable domain in full, completed from reference TRBV28 and TRBJ2-2, reads DVKVTQSSRYLVKRTGEKVFLECVQDMDHENMFWYRQDPGLGLRLIYFSYDVKMKEKGDIPEGYSVSREKKERFSLILESASTNQTSMYLCASSPSGTSVPGELFFGEGSRLTVL.

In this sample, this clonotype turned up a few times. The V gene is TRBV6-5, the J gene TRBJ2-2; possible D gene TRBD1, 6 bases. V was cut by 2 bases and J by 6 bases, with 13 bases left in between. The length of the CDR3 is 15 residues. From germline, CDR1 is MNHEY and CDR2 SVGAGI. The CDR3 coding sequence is TGTGCCAGCAGTTACGGGCAGGGGCCACCCGGGGAGCTGTTTTTT. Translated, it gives CASSYGQGPPGELFF.

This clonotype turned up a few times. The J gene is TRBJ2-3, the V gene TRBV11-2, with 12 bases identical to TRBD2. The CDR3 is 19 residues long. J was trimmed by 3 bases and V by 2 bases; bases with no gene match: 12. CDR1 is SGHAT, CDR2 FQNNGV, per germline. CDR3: CASSLRPRTSGALTDTQYF. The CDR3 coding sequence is TGTGCCAGCAGCTTAAGGCCCCGGACTAGCGGGGCCCTGACAGATACGCAGTATTTT.

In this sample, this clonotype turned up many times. In DNA, the CDR3 is TGTGCCAGCAGCCAAGATTGGTTAGGGGGCACTGAAGCTTTCTTT. Translation gives CASSQDWLGGTEAFF. V and J are TRBV4-2 and TRBJ1-1; tentative D call: TRBD1 (6 bases). The CDR3 covers 15 residues. Trimming removed 0 bases from V and 4 bases from J, with 12 bases in between. Germline V lookup: CDR1 LGHNA, CDR2 YNFKEQ.

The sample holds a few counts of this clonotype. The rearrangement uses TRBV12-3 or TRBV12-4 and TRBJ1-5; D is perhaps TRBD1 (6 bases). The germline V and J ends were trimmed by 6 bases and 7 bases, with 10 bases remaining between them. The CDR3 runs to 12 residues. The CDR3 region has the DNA TGTGCCAGCAGCTCTGGACAGCAGCCCCAGCATTTT. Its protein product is CASSSGQQPQHF.

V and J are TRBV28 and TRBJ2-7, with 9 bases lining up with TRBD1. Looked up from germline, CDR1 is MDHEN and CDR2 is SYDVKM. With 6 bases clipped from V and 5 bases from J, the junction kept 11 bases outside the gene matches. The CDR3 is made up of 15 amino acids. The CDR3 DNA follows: TGTGCCAGCAGGGAGGCGGGACAGGGACGCCACGAGCAGTACTTC. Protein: CASREAGQGRHEQYF.

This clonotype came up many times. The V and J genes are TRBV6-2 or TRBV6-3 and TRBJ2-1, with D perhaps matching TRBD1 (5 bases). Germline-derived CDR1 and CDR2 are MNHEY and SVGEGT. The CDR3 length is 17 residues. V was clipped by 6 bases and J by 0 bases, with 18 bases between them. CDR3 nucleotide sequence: TGTGCCAGCAGCCCGCGATCCACAGGCAGCTCCTACAATGAGCAGTTCTTC. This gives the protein CASSPRSTGSSYNEQFF.

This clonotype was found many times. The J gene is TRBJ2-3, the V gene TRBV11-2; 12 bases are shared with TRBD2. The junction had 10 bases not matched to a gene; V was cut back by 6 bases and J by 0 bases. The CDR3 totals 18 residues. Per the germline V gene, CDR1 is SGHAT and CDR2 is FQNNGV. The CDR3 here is CASSTLAGGYWSTDTQYF. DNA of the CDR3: TGTGCCAGCAGTACTCTAGCGGGAGGGTATTGGAGCACAGATACGCAGTATTTT.

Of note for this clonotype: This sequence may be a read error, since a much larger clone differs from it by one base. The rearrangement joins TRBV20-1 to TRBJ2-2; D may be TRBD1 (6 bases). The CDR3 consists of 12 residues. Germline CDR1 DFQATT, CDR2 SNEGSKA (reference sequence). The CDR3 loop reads CSALQGFGELLF. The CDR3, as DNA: TGCAGTGCGCTACAGGGTTTTGGGGAGCTGCTTTTT.

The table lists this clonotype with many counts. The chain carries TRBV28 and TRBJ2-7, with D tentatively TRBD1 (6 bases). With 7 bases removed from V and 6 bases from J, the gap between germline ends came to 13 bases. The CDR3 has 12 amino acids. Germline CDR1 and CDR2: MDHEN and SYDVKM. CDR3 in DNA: TGTGCCAGCACTGCGGACAGAATCGAGCAGTACTTC. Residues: CASTADRIEQYF.

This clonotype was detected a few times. The DNA for the CDR3 is TGTGCCAGCAGCCCCTGGACAGTCCCGAGGGAGCAGTACTTC. Translation gives CASSPWTVPREQYF. The rearrangement links TRBV7-9 to TRBJ2-7; TRBD1 might be the D (6 bases). Germline CDR1 and CDR2: SEHNR and FQNEAQ (reference sequence). V lost 5 bases and J lost 7, with 18 bases in between. This CDR3 comprises 14 residues.